One sample yielded the 13 T cell receptor beta chains listed below, sequenced in a study of cytomegalovirus exposure and HLA in healthy donors (dated by TCRdb to 2016 to 2017). Library preparation was by the immunoSEQ multiplex PCR assay. The multiplex PCR relied on a mix of 60 forward primers for TCR Vbeta segments and 13 reverse primers for TCR Jbeta segments. Here the immuneACCESS table is served through TCRdb, limited to in-frame sequences with V and J called. Missing clones are a known gap in these copies; in checked studies unresolved V genes cover under half, and the rest lacks a known reason. Here the sample has around 200,000 clones; around 80% occur a single time. The ten top clones hold roughly 3.6% of the sample. Sequencing was done on a sample of PBMCs. The origin of the receptors is a woman aged 55-75 years in good health and CMV-seropositive.

The rearrangement joins TRBV19 to TRBJ1-2; 9 nucleotides line up with TRBD1. The CDR3 has 13 residues. The V and J ends lost 9 bases and 7 bases, in that order; junction bases with no gene match: 9. Per the germline V gene, CDR1 is LNHDA and CDR2 is SQIVND (reference sequence). CDR3 amino acids: CASLKQGAGGYTF. The CDR3 region has the DNA TGTGCCAGCCTAAAACAGGGGGCCGGTGGCTACACCTTC.

The CDR3 DNA follows: TGTGCCAGCACCGCCCGCGGATTAGTAAATGAGCAGTTCTTC. It encodes CASTARGLVNEQFF. This chain uses TRBV6-6 with TRBJ2-1, with D hard to call. Germline values: CDR1 MNHNY, CDR2 SVGAGI (reference sequence). This CDR3 region has 14 residues. The V gene lost 7 bases and the J gene lost 7 bases, with 17 bases spanning the gap.

The chain has TRBV25-1 and TRBJ1-4; the match to TRBD1 covers 12 bases. The germline V gene has CDR1 MGHDK and CDR2 SYGVNS. The CDR3 has 15 amino acids. Trimming cost V 8 bases and J 1 base; bases outside gene matches: 2. The CDR3 is CASGTGGGTNEKLFF. In DNA form, the CDR3 reads TGTGCCAGCGGGACAGGGGGCGGAACTAATGAAAAACTGTTTTTT.

This clone came up a few times. V gene TRBV7-3 combines with J gene TRBJ1-5; D is uncertain. CDR3 length equals 14 residues. Trimming removed 2 bases at V and 6 bases at J, with 11 bases between. CDR1 is SGHTA, CDR2 FQGTGA, per germline. CDR3 amino acids: CASSLPGSTQPQHF. The CDR3 DNA reads as TGTGCCAGCAGCTTACCAGGATCCACTCAGCCCCAGCATTTT.

The J gene is TRBJ2-5, the V gene TRBV27, with 7 bases matching TRBD1. The J call may be mistaken, given a closer DNA end match to TRBJ2-7. The CDR3 is made up of 15 amino acids. Germline values: CDR1 MNHEY, CDR2 SMNVEV (reference sequence). The CDR3 region is CASNSRAGGIYEQYF. In DNA, the CDR3 is TGTGCCAGCAATTCTCGGGCAGGGGGAATCTACGAGCAGTACTTC.

The chain couples TRBV11-2 to TRBJ2-7; 10 positions agree with TRBD1. The CDR3 sequence is 19 residues long. J was trimmed by 6 bases and V by 4 bases; bases with no gene match: 21. Germline V lookup: CDR1 SGHAT, CDR2 FQNNGV. Here the CDR3 DNA reads TGTGCCAGCAGCTCCCTCGGTCGAAAAGTTGGGACAGGGGCCCTCGAGCAGTACTTC. Protein product: CASSSLGRKVGTGALEQYF. The variable domain in full, completed from reference TRBV11-2 and TRBJ2-7, reads EAGVAQSPRYKIIEKRQSVAFWCNPISGHATLYWYQQILGQGPKLLIQFQNNGVVDDSQLPKDRFSAERLKGVDSTLKIQPAKLEDSAVYLCASSSLGRKVGTGALEQYFGPGTRLTVT.

This clone was picked up many times. This sequence joins TRBV4-3 and TRBJ2-2, with D possibly TRBD1 on 5 matching bases. The CDR3 is 17 residues long. V lost 0 bases to trimming and J lost 1 base, with 12 bases between them. Germline V gene sequence: CDR1 LGHNA, CDR2 YSLEER. The CDR3, as DNA: TGCGCCAGCAGCCAAGATCACAGAGGACAGAACACCGGGGAGCTGTTTTTT. Translation: CASSQDHRGQNTGELFF.

The rearrangement links TRBV5-1 to TRBJ2-3, with 10 nucleotides matching TRBD2. Germline assignment: CDR1 SGHRS and CDR2 YFSETQ. The V and J ends lost 4 bases and 4 bases, in that order; junction bases with no gene match: 3. The CDR3 spans 14 residues. Here the CDR3 reads CASSKLAGSDTQYF. As DNA, the CDR3 is TGCGCCAGCAGCAAACTAGCGGGATCAGATACGCAGTATTTT.

V and J are TRBV9 and TRBJ1-5; 11 bases agree with TRBD1. The CDR3 runs to 14 residues. CDR1 and CDR2 (germline): SGDLS, YYNGEE. The J segment lost 6 bases and the V segment lost 3 bases, leaving 2 bases of the junction unmatched. The CDR3 is CASSEGQGGQPQHF. Here the CDR3 DNA reads TGTGCCAGCAGCGAGGGACAGGGGGGTCAGCCCCAGCATTTT.

The rearrangement uses TRBV6-1 and TRBJ2-5; the match to TRBD1 covers 7 bases. The CDR3 spans 17 residues. Unmatched junction bases numbered 15, after V lost 2 bases and J lost 6 bases. The germline V gene encodes CDR1 MNHNS and CDR2 SASEGT. CDR3 DNA sequence: TGTGCCAGCAGTGAATCGCAGGGGGACCAACCCACGAAGACCCAGTACTTC. It is translated as CASSESQGDQPTKTQYF.

V usage is TRBV19 and J usage is TRBJ2-1; 7 bases fit TRBD2. This CDR3 spans 14 amino acids. V shed 7 bases and J 6 bases; nucleotides not matched to a gene: 9. CDR1 is LNHDA and CDR2 is SQIVND in the germline V gene (reference sequence). CDR3 amino acids: CASTPPGGTNEQFF. The DNA of the CDR3 is TGTGCCAGTACCCCACCCGGGGGGACCAATGAGCAGTTCTTC. The full variable domain, its missing parts supplied by reference TRBV19 and TRBJ2-1, is DGGITQSPKYLFRKEGQNVTLSCEQNLNHDAMYWYRQDPGQGLRLIYYSQIVNDFQKGDIAEGYSVSREKKESFPLTVTSAQKNPTAFYLCASTPPGGTNEQFFGPGTRLTVL.

This clone is a singleton in its sample. The genes are TRBV9 and TRBJ2-6; D might be TRBD1 (6 bases). Germline-derived CDR1 and CDR2 are SGDLS and YYNGEE. Trimming stripped 4 bases from V and 2 bases from J, with 19 bases between. The CDR3 has 18 residues. The CDR3 loop is CASSPQGLAYAGANVLTF. The CDR3 region has the DNA TGTGCCAGCAGCCCGCAGGGGTTAGCCTACGCTGGGGCCAACGTCCTGACTTTC.

CDR3 in amino acids: CASSAGSNQPQHF. The CDR3 DNA is TGTGCCAGCAGTGCGGGAAGCAATCAGCCCCAGCATTTT. The chain employs TRBV6-4 and TRBJ1-5; D is ambiguous. Germline lookup yields CDR1 MRHNA and CDR2 SNTAGT. The CDR3 is made up of 13 amino acids. The V end was cut by 4 bases, the J end by 1 base, with 5 bases between.